Listed below are T cell receptor beta chains from one sample, sequenced in a study of T cell responses to AZD1222 COVID-19 vaccine. Generated by immunoSEQ multiplex PCR, the TCRdb table keeps only in-frame clones and is missing some. The sample comprises approximately 120,000 clones, 85% to 90% of which are singletons, and approximately 30% rests with the top ten. The sample was peripheral blood, taken on day 0 of AZD1222 vaccination. Receptors originate from an adult in good health. Both conserved end residues are part of each CDR3. D genes are given only for firm matches. Clone sizes are given selectively: once, few, many, or a class where the clone is expanded.

D gene | clone size | CDR3 length | J gene | V gene | CDR3 DNA | CDR3 protein
- | few | 16 | TRBJ1-1 | TRBV4-2 | TGTGCCAGCAGCCAAGAGGCGAGGGCGGGGTACACTGAAGCTTTCTTT | CASSQEARAGYTEAFF
- | - | 15 | TRBJ2-3 | TRBV5-4 | TGTGCCAGCAGCTTGGACCAGGGATCGACAGATACGCAGTATTTT | CASSLDQGSTDTQYF
- | - | 14 | TRBJ1-1 | TRBV5-5 | TGTGCCAGCAGCTTGGAGGGGTTCGGCACTGAAGCTTTCTTT | CASSLEGFGTEAFF
TRBD1 | - | 15 | TRBJ2-5 | TRBV27 | TGTGCCAGCAGTTTAATGGTAGGGGGCAGGGAGACCCAGTACTTC | CASSLMVGGRETQYF
TRBD2 | once | 15 | TRBJ2-7 | TRBV7-2 | TGTGCCAGCAGTCGTTTGACTAGCGGGGGGGCCGAGCAGTACTTC | CASSRLTSGGAEQYF
TRBD2 | - | 15 | TRBJ2-3 | TRBV7-3 | TGTGCCAGCAGCTCACTAGCGGGGATCACATATACGCAGTATTTT | CASSSLAGITYTQYF
- | - | 13 | TRBJ2-7 | TRBV5-1 | TGCGCCAGCAGCTTGCCGGGGCCCTACGAGCAGTACTTC | CASSLPGPYEQYF
TRBD1 | - | 15 | TRBJ1-1 | TRBV30 | TGTGCCTGGAGTCGACTAGGGACAGTGAACACTGAAGCTTTCTTT | CAWSRLGTVNTEAFF
- | - | 13 | TRBJ1-5 | TRBV7-2 | TGTGCCAGCAGCTTAGAAGGAGGTCAGCCCCAGCATTTT | CASSLEGGQPQHF
- | once | 16 | TRBJ1-1 | TRBV27 | TGTGCCAGCAGTTTAGGTGTAAGACAGGATAACACTGAAGCTTTCTTT | CASSLGVRQDNTEAFF
- | - | 16 | TRBJ1-2 | TRBV19 | TGTGCCAGTGGCGGGGGCCCAAATCGAGCTAACTATGGCTACACCTTC | CASGGGPNRANYGYTF
- | - | 14 | TRBJ2-3 | TRBV3-1/TRBV3-2 | TGTGCCAGCAGCCAAGATGCCGGGTCAGATACGCAGTATTTT | CASSQDAGSDTQYF
- | - | 13 | TRBJ1-4 | TRBV5-1 | TGCGCCAGCAGCTGGACCGCTGGGGAAAAACTGTTTTTT | CASSWTAGEKLFF
- | - | 14 | TRBJ1-4 | TRBV6-5 | TGTGCCAGCAGTCCCTTGATCGGGGATGAAAAACTGTTTTTT | CASSPLIGDEKLFF
- | - | 13 | TRBJ1-5 | TRBV10-2 | TGCGCCAGCAGTACGGGACAAGCTCAGCCCCAGCATTTT | CASSTGQAQPQHF
TRBD2 | - | 15 | TRBJ2-7 | TRBV27 | TGTGCCAGCAGTCTAGCGGGAGGGCCTTCCTACGAGCAGTACTTC | CASSLAGGPSYEQYF
TRBD1 | - | 13 | TRBJ1-4 | TRBV12-3/TRBV12-4 | TGTGCCAGCCGGTTAGGGGGCAGTGAAAAACTGTTTTTT | CASRLGGSEKLFF
- | - | 15 | TRBJ2-3 | TRBV24-1 | TGTGCCACCAGTGATCAACAGCTTAGCACAGATACGCAGTATTTT | CATSDQQLSTDTQYF
- | - | 13 | TRBJ1-6 | TRBV10-3 | TGTGCCATCAGTGAGTTCCGGGAGAAGCCCCTCCACTTT | CAISEFREKPLHF
TRBD1 | - | 15 | TRBJ2-3 | TRBV30 | TGTGCCTGGAGATTGGGACAGGGTAGCACAGATACGCAGTATTTT | CAWRLGQGSTDTQYF
- | - | 13 | TRBJ1-3 | TRBV6-5 | TGTGCCACTTTCGCGAGCTCTGGAAACACCATATATTTT | CATFASSGNTIYF
- | - | 16 | TRBJ2-7 | TRBV6-5 | TGTGCCAGCAGTTACTTCGGGGGCTCCAGCTCCTACGAGCAGTACTTC | CASSYFGGSSSYEQYF
- | - | 13 | TRBJ1-1 | TRBV7-9 | TGTGCCAGCAGCCAACAGGGTGGCACTGAAGCTTTCTTT | CASSQQGGTEAFF